A selection of T cell receptor beta chains follows, all from one sample in a study of blood T cell repertoires in COVID-19. Some clones are missing from TCRdb's copy, which holds only in-frame ones; the method was immunoSEQ multiplex PCR. The table lists tens of thousands of clones, roughly 80% of them singletons. The specimen sequenced was peripheral blood. All receptors derive from a man aged 65-85 years with acute or convalescent COVID-19. Each CDR3 is given with its conserved first and last residue. Fields, in order: clone size, J gene, V gene, D gene, CDR3 DNA, CDR3 protein. D genes are given only for firm matches. Only part of the rows carry a size: once, few, many, or a class if the clone is expanded.

NA,TRBJ2-1,TRBV19,NA,TGTGCCAGTAGTACCCTGACAGGATATGAGCAGTTCTTC,CASSTLTGYEQFF
NA,TRBJ2-3,TRBV13,NA,TGTGCCAGCAGCTTCGGAGAAATGACAGATACGCAGTATTTT,CASSFGEMTDTQYF
NA,TRBJ2-7,TRBV7-2,TRBD2,TGTGCCAGCAGCTTAGCGATCAGCGGGGACTCCTACGAGCAGTACTTC,CASSLAISGDSYEQYF
NA,TRBJ2-1,TRBV9,TRBD1,TGTGCCAGCAGCGTAGCTGACAGGGGAGGAGATGAGCAGTTCTTC,CASSVADRGGDEQFF
few,TRBJ1-6,TRBV3-1/TRBV3-2,TRBD1,TGTGCCAGCAGCCCCCGGGACAGGCATAATTCACCCCTCCACTTT,CASSPRDRHNSPLHF
NA,TRBJ1-2,TRBV21-1,NA,TGTGCCAGCAGCAAAAATTGGGACAGGGACCAAGACTATGGCTACACCTTC,CASSKNWDRDQDYGYTF
NA,TRBJ1-1,TRBV10-3,NA,TGTGCCAACAGGGAAGGGGGTTCTGAAGCTTTCTTT,CANREGGSEAFF
NA,TRBJ2-7,TRBV27,NA,TGTGCCAGCAGTTTAAGGCCAGGGGCCTACGAGCAGTACTTC,CASSLRPGAYEQYF
once,TRBJ2-2,TRBV5-1,NA,TGCGCCAGCAGCGAAGCAGGGGTCACCGGGGAGCTGTTTTTT,CASSEAGVTGELFF
NA,TRBJ2-5,TRBV11-3,NA,TGTGCCAGCAGCTTGGACTCGCAAGAGACCCAGTACTTC,CASSLDSQETQYF